This T cell receptor beta chain derives from a study of graft-versus-host responses after intestinal transplantation. Study overall: Isolated intestinal, liver-intestinal, or multivisceral transplants were what recipients had. After anti-thymocyte globulin induction, recipients took tacrolimus and steroids for three to four years. Study-wide points: Individuals carrying graft-donor T cell macrochimerism showed high graft-versus-host to host-versus-graft clonal ratios in allografts.

Here immunoSEQ multiplex PCR was the method, and the copy in TCRdb shows in-frame clones only, minus some. Among over 80,000 clones, 85% to 95% were seen once, and the ten largest hold roughly 0.37%. Germline loops: CDR1 SGDLS, CDR2 YYNGEE. The CDR3 contains 17 residues. Trimming took 3 bases from V and 2 from J; bases not matched to a gene: 8. As to this clone: Its antigen remains unknown.

The TCR comes from a human donor who was the organ donor for an intestinal transplant. The rearrangement joins TRBV9 to TRBJ2-3; 11 nucleotides line up with TRBD2. The starting material was unstimulated CD8+ T cells sorted from spleen or lymph node cells, obtained before transplant. The CDR3 region is CASSEPLAGDPTDTQYF. The CDR3 DNA follows: TGTGCCAGCAGCGAACCACTAGCGGGGGATCCCACAGATACGCAGTATTTT. Using reference TRBV9 and TRBJ2-3 for the parts outside the CDR3, the full variable domain is DSGVTQTPKHLITATGQRVTLRCSPRSGDLSVYWYQQSLDQGLQFLIQYYNGEERAKGNILERFSAQQFPDLHSELNLSSLELGDSALYFCASSEPLAGDPTDTQYFGPGTRLTVL.